A selection of T cell receptor beta chains follows, all from one sample in a study of blood T cells in healthy people across ages. TCRdb processed the 5' RACE reads anew with MiXCR; each CDR3 protein has one entry. This table holds about 1.6 million distinct CDR3 sequences, about 35% found once. The sequencing sample was made of blood. The source is a woman in her twenties or thirties in good health. Both conserved end residues are part of each CDR3. Each record gives: J gene, D gene, clone size, V gene, CDR3 protein, CDR3 DNA. A D gene is named only where the DNA matches it firmly. Size tells how often a clone was seen (once, few, many) or the class of an expanded clone, and some rows leave it out.

TRBJ1-6	NA	NA	TRBV3-1	CASSQGGTYNSPLHF	TGTGCCAGCAGCCAAGGGGGCACCTATAATTCACCCCTCCACTTT
TRBJ1-1	NA	NA	TRBV28	CASRLHRNTEAFF	TGTGCCAGCAGACTTCACAGGAACACTGAAGCTTTCTTT
TRBJ1-1	TRBD1	NA	TRBV27	CATQTGPNTEAFF	TGTGCCACCCAGACAGGGCCGAACACTGAAGCTTTCTTT
TRBJ1-4	NA	NA	TRBV21-1	CASPRGQTNEKLFF	TGTGCCAGCCCGAGAGGGCAAACTAATGAAAAACTGTTTTTT
TRBJ2-1	NA	few	TRBV5-4	CASSAGRAKEQFF	TGTGCCAGCAGCGCGGGGCGGGCAAAAGAGCAGTTCTTC
TRBJ1-1	NA	NA	TRBV7-3	CASSLTLPGRVDTEAFF	TGTGCCAGCAGCTTAACGCTCCCTGGAAGGGTAGACACTGAAGCTTTCTTT
TRBJ2-1	TRBD2	NA	TRBV7-9	CAGSLGGLAGQYNEQFF	TGTGCCGGCAGCTTAGGGGGACTAGCGGGGCAATACAATGAGCAGTTCTTC
TRBJ2-4	NA	once	TRBV9	CASSGVGTGEGNIQYF	TGTGCCAGCAGCGGCGTCGGGACTGGCGAGGGCAACATTCAGTACTTC
TRBJ2-7	NA	few	TRBV6-5	CASSTVQGSNEQYF	TGTGCCAGCAGCACCGTACAGGGTTCCAACGAGCAGTACTTC
TRBJ2-1	TRBD1	NA	TRBV5-5	CASSLFGQGSNYNEQFF	TGTGCCAGCAGCTTGTTTGGACAGGGTAGCAACTACAATGAGCAGTTCTTC
TRBJ2-1	NA	many	TRBV29-1	CSGWDFSSYNEQFF	TGCAGCGGGTGGGACTTTAGCTCCTACAATGAGCAGTTCTTC
TRBJ2-7	TRBD2	few	TRBV4-1	CASSQRLAGGFEQYF	TGCGCCAGCAGCCAGCGACTAGCGGGAGGGTTCGAGCAGTACTTC
TRBJ2-5	TRBD1	NA	TRBV12-3/TRBV12-4	CASSWAGGGETQYF	TGTGCCAGCAGTTGGGCAGGGGGCGGGGAGACCCAGTACTTC
TRBJ1-1	NA	NA	TRBV7-9	CASSLQQMNTEAFF	TGTGCCAGCAGCTTACAACAGATGAACACTGAAGCTTTCTTT
TRBJ1-1	NA	few	TRBV20-1	CSARVNMNTEAFF	TGCAGTGCTAGAGTTAACATGAACACTGAAGCTTTCTTT
TRBJ2-1	TRBD2	NA	TRBV6-4	CASSDVGGIYNEQFF	TGTGCCAGCAGTGACGTGGGGGGGATTTACAATGAGCAGTTCTTC
TRBJ1-5	TRBD1	NA	TRBV27	CASSRLGQGWEPQHF	TGTGCCAGCAGTCGCCTAGGACAGGGGTGGGAGCCCCAGCATTTT
TRBJ2-5	TRBD2	few	TRBV27	CASSRKKSGAEETQYF	TGTGCCAGCAGCCGTAAAAAAAGCGGGGCGGAGGAGACCCAGTACTTC
TRBJ1-6	NA	NA	TRBV3-1	CASSQVSWDTRSPLHF	TGTGCCAGCAGCCAAGTCAGTTGGGACACAAGATCACCCCTCCACTTT
TRBJ2-7	NA	many	TRBV20-1	CSTRQDYEQYF	TGCAGTACCCGACAGGATTACGAGCAGTACTTC
TRBJ2-5	NA	few	TRBV21-1	CASSAQYRGRETQYF	TGTGCCAGCAGCGCCCAATACAGGGGGCGGGAGACCCAGTACTTC
TRBJ1-4	NA	NA	TRBV5-1	CASRRGSGGTTNEKLFF	TGCGCCAGCAGGCGAGGGTCTGGGGGTACAACTAATGAAAAACTGTTTTTT
TRBJ2-1	TRBD2	NA	TRBV28	CASRTGTSVNNEQFF	TGTGCCAGCAGAACCGGGACTAGCGTTAACAATGAGCAGTTCTTC
TRBJ2-5	TRBD1	NA	TRBV11-1	CTSSFQAGTGKETQYF	TGTACCAGCAGCTTCCAAGCCGGGACAGGGAAAGAGACCCAGTACTTC
TRBJ2-6	NA	many	TRBV11-1	CASSLGDPGANVLTF	TGTGCCAGCAGCTTAGGGGACCCAGGGGCCAACGTCCTGACTTTC
TRBJ2-7	TRBD1	NA	TRBV5-4	CASSSQGAHEQYF	TGTGCCAGCAGCTCTCAGGGGGCCCACGAGCAGTACTTC
TRBJ2-3	TRBD2	NA	TRBV7-8	CASSFIVASGGRGTDTQYF	TGTGCCAGCAGCTTTATAGTGGCCTCCGGCGGGAGAGGCACAGATACGCAGTATTTT
TRBJ2-3	TRBD1	NA	TRBV9	CASSVRTGPNYTQYF	TGTGCCAGCAGCGTTCGGACAGGCCCCAATTATACGCAGTATTTT
TRBJ2-5	NA	many	TRBV7-2	CASSLFERAQYF	TGTGCCAGCAGCTTATTCGAAAGGGCCCAGTACTTC
TRBJ2-2	NA	few	TRBV6-6	CASSPRLVGTGELFF	TGTGCCAGCAGTCCCCGACTAGTGGGCACCGGGGAGCTGTTTTTT
TRBJ2-1	NA	NA	TRBV2	CASSDRYREQFF	TGTGCCAGCAGTGACAGGTACAGGGAGCAGTTCTTC
TRBJ2-5	TRBD2	few	TRBV2	CASTPGGRSQETQYF	TGTGCCAGCACACCCGGCGGGAGGTCTCAAGAGACCCAGTACTTC